This T cell receptor (beta chain) comes out of a study of T cell responses to AZD1222 COVID-19 vaccine. About the research overall: Combined were second doses at about 4 or about 12 weeks.

The germline V gene encodes CDR1 ENHRY and CDR2 SYGVKD. V gave up 3 bases and J gave up 6 bases, with 12 bases separating them. This CDR3 is 14 amino acids long. Remarks on this clone: Its antigen is not known.

Broader study findings: Most donors were white British and more were female, and clonal diversity was possibly underestimated.

The table came from immunoSEQ multiplex PCR; TCRdb's copy has only in-frame clones and leaves some out. The data contain about 260,000 clones, more than 85% of them singletons. The sequenced sample was peripheral blood, obtained on day 0 of AZD1222 vaccination. This chain links TRBV10-3 with TRBJ2-1; tentative D call: TRBD2 (5 bases). The source of this sequence is an adult in good health. CDR3 protein: CAISENDGLNEQFF. The CDR3 DNA is TGTGCCATCAGTGAAAATGACGGACTCAATGAGCAGTTCTTC.